This TCR beta chain is drawn from a study of cytomegalovirus exposure and HLA in healthy donors. As for the study in general: In terms of ancestry, the Caucasian-associated cluster contained about four fifths of the roughly 360 genotyped donors.

Regarding this clone: Its cognate antigen is unknown.

The germline V and J ends were trimmed by 5 bases and 3 bases, with 10 bases remaining between them. The germline CDR1 and CDR2 sequences are SGHTA and FQGTGA. This CDR3 region has 13 residues. Study-wide findings and caveats: Follow-up analysis seemed to connect common viral pathogens with several of the most significant clusters identified.

The primer mix had 60 Vbeta and 13 Jbeta primers. Clones were read by immunoSEQ multiplex PCR, and TCRdb kept only the in-frame ones, dropping some. The table lists just over 80,000 clones, 78% of them singletons. This chain connects TRBV7-3 to TRBJ1-1; tentatively, D is TRBD1 (5 bases). The sequence was collected from a man younger than 35 in good health and CMV-seropositive. Material for sequencing was PBMCs. CDR3 nucleotides: TGTGCCAGCAGCCCCACGGGGGACACTGAAGCTTTCTTT. This codes for CASSPTGDTEAFF.